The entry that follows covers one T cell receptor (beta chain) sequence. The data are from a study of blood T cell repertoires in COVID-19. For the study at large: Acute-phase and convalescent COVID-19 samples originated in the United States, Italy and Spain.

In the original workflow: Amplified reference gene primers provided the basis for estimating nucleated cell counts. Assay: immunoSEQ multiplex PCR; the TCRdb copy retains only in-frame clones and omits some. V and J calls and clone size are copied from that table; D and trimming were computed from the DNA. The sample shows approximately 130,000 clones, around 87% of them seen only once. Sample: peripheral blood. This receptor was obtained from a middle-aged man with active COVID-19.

CDR3 loop: CASSSSGLRQPQHF. The CDR3 nucleotides are TGTGCCAGCAGCAGCTCCGGGTTGAGACAGCCCCAGCATTTT. The chain is built from TRBV7-9 and TRBJ1-5; D is unresolved. This CDR3 has 14 amino acids. The V end was cut by 5 bases, the J end by 7 bases, with 15 bases between. Germline V gene sequence: CDR1 SEHNR, CDR2 FQNEAQ (reference sequence).